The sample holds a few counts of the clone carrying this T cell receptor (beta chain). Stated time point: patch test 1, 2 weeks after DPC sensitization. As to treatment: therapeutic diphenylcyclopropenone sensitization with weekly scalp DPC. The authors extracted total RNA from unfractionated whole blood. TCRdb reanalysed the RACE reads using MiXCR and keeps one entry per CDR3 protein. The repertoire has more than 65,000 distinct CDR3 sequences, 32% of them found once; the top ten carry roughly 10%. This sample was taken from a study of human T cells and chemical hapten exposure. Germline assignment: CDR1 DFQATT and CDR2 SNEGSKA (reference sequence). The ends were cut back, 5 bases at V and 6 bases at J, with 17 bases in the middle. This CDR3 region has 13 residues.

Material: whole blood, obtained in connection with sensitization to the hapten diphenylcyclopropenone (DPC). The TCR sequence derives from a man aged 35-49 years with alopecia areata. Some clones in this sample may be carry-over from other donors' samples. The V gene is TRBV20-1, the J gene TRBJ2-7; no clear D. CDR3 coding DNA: TGCAGTGCTCCTGGCGCTCTCACCTCCGAGCAGTACTTC. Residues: CSAPGALTSEQYF.